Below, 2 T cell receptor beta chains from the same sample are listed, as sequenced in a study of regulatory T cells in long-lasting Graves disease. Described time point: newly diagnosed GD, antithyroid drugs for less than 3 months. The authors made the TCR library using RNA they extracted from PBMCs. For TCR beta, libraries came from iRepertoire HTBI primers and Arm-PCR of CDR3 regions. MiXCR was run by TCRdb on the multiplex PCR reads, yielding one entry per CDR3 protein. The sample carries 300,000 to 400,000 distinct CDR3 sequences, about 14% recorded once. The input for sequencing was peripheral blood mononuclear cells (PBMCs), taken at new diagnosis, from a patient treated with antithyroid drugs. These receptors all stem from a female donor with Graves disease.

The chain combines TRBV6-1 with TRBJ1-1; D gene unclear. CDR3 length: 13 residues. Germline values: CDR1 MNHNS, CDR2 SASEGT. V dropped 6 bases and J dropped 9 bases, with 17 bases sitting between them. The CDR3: CASSYRWGIQAFF. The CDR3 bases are TGTGCCAGCAGCTACCGGTGGGGTATACAAGCTTTCTTT.

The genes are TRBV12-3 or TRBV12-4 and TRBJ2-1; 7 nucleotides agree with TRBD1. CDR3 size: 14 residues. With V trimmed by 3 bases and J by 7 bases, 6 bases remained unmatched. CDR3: CASSFKGGRNEQFF. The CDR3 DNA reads TGTGCCAGCAGTTTCAAAGGGGGCCGGAATGAGCAGTTCTTC.